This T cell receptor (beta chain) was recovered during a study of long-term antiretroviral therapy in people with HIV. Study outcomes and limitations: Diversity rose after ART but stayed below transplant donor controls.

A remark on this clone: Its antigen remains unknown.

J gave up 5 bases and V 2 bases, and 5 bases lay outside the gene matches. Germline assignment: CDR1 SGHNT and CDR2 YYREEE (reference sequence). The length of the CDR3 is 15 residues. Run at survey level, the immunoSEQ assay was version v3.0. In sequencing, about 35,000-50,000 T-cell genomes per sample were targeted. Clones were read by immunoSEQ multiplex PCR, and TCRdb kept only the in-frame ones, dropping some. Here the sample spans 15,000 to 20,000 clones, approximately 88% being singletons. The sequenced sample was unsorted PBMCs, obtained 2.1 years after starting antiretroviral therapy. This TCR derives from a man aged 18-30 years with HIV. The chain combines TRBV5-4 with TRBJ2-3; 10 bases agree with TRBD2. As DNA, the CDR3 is TGTGCCAGCAGCTTAAGCGGGGGGGGTCAAGATACGCAGTATTTT. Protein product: CASSLSGGGQDTQYF.